Below, 9 T cell receptor beta chains from the same sample are listed, as sequenced in a study of blood T cell repertoires in COVID-19. Measured with immunoSEQ multiplex PCR; TCRdb has only the in-frame clones, and not every one. The table has 150,000 to 200,000 clones, approximately 87% seen once; the top ten hold roughly 3.9%. The sequenced material came from peripheral blood. These receptors originate from a man between 18 and 35 years old with active or convalescent COVID-19.

The chain couples TRBV5-4 to TRBJ1-2; 9 bases align to TRBD1. After removal of 3 bases from V and 4 bases from J, the junction contained 1 base not matched to a gene. The CDR3 covers 13 residues. Germline CDR1 SGHNT, CDR2 YYREEE (reference sequence). The CDR3, as DNA: TGTGCCAGCAGCTCGACAGGGGGCTATGGCTACACCTTC. Residues: CASSSTGGYGYTF.

V usage is TRBV2 and J usage is TRBJ2-7, with 14 positions matching TRBD2. Trimming at V came to 4 bases and at J to 2 bases, leaving 4 bases not matched to a gene. In germline, CDR1 is SNHLY, CDR2 FYNNEI. The CDR3 runs to 16 residues. In DNA, the CDR3 is TGTGCCAGCAGTGGTCGACTAGCGGGAGGGGCCTACGAGCAGTACTTC. Translating gives CASSGRLAGGAYEQYF.

J is TRBJ2-7 and V is TRBV6-2 or TRBV6-3; no reliable D call. The CDR3 consists of 15 residues. Germline V gives CDR1 MNHEY, CDR2 SVGEGT. V was clipped by 0 bases and J by 3 bases, with 12 bases between them. CDR3 in amino acids: CASSYSTRSYYEQYF. The CDR3 DNA reads as TGTGCCAGCAGTTACTCGACAAGGTCTTACTACGAGCAGTACTTC.

The chain employs TRBV4-3 and TRBJ1-4, with D hard to call. V lost 5 bases and J lost 7, with 14 bases in between. In germline, CDR1 is LGHNA, CDR2 YSLEER. This CDR3 contains 14 residues. CDR3 region: CASSAGWGTEKLFF. The CDR3 DNA sequence: TGCGCCAGCAGCGCGGGGTGGGGAACTGAAAAACTGTTTTTT.

The J gene is TRBJ1-2, the V gene TRBV9; D call uncertain. Germline V gene sequence: CDR1 SGDLS, CDR2 YYNGEE. This CDR3 spans 14 amino acids. V shed 0 bases and J shed 3 bases, with 9 bases lying between them. Written as DNA, the CDR3 is TGTGCCAGCAGCGTAGGGGCCGGGGACTATGGCTACACCTTC. Translating gives CASSVGAGDYGYTF.

The chain couples TRBV9 to TRBJ1-2; 9 bases are shared with TRBD1. J was trimmed by 4 bases and V by 2 bases; bases with no gene match: 6. CDR1 is SGDLS, CDR2 YYNGEE, per germline. The CDR3 spans 15 residues. The CDR3 loop is CASSVGTGSGYGYTF. The DNA for the CDR3 is TGTGCCAGCAGCGTCGGGACAGGGAGTGGCTATGGCTACACCTTC.

The V call is TRBV28, the J call TRBJ2-2; 8 bases fit TRBD2. The germline CDR1 and CDR2 sequences are MDHEN and SYDVKM. The CDR3 length is 15 residues. Germline trimming cut 5 bases from V and 4 bases from J; bases unmatched to any gene: 6. CDR3 residues: CASSLSGELTGELFF. CDR3 nucleotide sequence: TGTGCCAGCAGTCTTAGCGGGGAACTCACCGGGGAGCTGTTTTTT.

This CDR3 reads CASSWLRGIGNQPQHF. The CDR3 DNA sequence: TGTGCCAGCAGCTGGCTGCGAGGAATCGGCAATCAGCCCCAGCATTTT. The V call is TRBV5-8, the J call TRBJ1-5; no definite D call. Germline V CDR1 and CDR2: SGHTS, YDEGEE. V shed 3 bases and J shed 2 bases, with 15 bases lying between them. The CDR3 runs 16 residues.

The V and J genes are TRBV6-1 and TRBJ2-1, with 8 nucleotides matching TRBD2. V lost 2 bases to trimming and J lost 7 bases; unmatched junction nucleotides: 16. The CDR3 loop spans 18 amino acids. CDR1 is MNHNS, CDR2 SASEGT, per germline. The CDR3 region has the DNA TGTGCCAGCAGTGAACAGGGGCTACGAGCGGGAGTGGGTAATGAGCAGTTCTTC. This encodes CASSEQGLRAGVGNEQFF.